Listed here is a single T cell receptor (beta chain). This clone was seen more than once but under ten times. No cognate antigen has been identified for it. The record has no base qualities; no much larger clone is one base away. The sample originates from a study of CD8+ T cells in alopecia areata (dated by TCRdb to about 2018). For the study in its entirety: Treated patients were enrolled in an open-label pilot trial of oral tofacitinib, 5 to 10 mg twice daily, for moderate-to-severe alopecia areata. Scalp clonality was compared among normal scalp (n=4), patchy alopecia areata scalp (n=8), and alopecia totalis/universalis scalp (n=8). For the treated patients, the SALT score, which quantifies what percentage of scalp surface area is affected, served as the measure of disease severity. The RNA source kit depended on sample type: the PAXgene miRNA kit for fixed scalp, the miRNeasy kit for PBMCs, and the RNeasy kit for mouse skin. To study T cell clonal expansion in alopecia areata, the researchers applied high-throughput TCRbeta sequencing to both the C3H/HeJ mouse model and human patients. Tofacitinib-treated patients had biopsies at baseline and at 4 and 24 weeks of treatment, with a later scalp biopsy in several patients. Scalp tissue and sorted CD4+ and CD8+ peripheral blood T cells from patchy and totalis/universalis alopecia areata patients and from healthy controls were covered by human TCRbeta sequencing. Patients received tofacitinib for 6 to 18 months and were then followed off drug for 6 months to check for delayed response and recurrence. TCRbeta CDR3 regions were amplified by immunoSEQ multiplex PCR with 35 Vbeta forward and 13 Jbeta reverse primers.

The germline V gene provides CDR1 SGHAT and CDR2 FQNNGV. From the cysteine through the phenylalanine, the CDR3 covers 13 amino acids. The retained sequence is limited to the CDR3, 39 bases, with the frame set at the first base. Cut back by 3 bases and 1 base, the V and J ends lie 7 bases apart. What the research found in general, with its limitations: Many expanded lesional clones were found to persist in scalp and blood during tofacitinib treatment, and relapse after treatment cessation may be partly explained by this persistence. Compared with mice, TCR sequences shared between patients were less clear, possibly partly because of HLA diversity across the patient population. Because the treated cohort was small and had only one nonresponder, larger studies are needed to examine links between baseline CD8+ expansion and response. Resident alphabeta T cells in normal human skin are also sequenced, complicating scalp TCR repertoire analysis, unlike mouse skin dominated by gammadelta T cells. Tofacitinib significantly decreased scalp clonality and the number of expanded CD8+ clones among the top 100 scalp clones. Higher clonality and more expanded CD8+ clones were observed in lesional scalp than in normal scalp, particularly in alopecia totalis/universalis, a finding suggestive of antigenic drive.

To prepare the library, the immunoSEQ multiplex PCR assay was applied. To provide template for TCR sequencing, every sample had RNA extracted and reverse transcribed into cDNA. First-strand cDNA was synthesized using SuperScript III with a 2:1 mix of oligo-dT and random hexamers. Amplification bias was assessed with a synthetic immune receptor repertoire, and residual bias was removed computationally. Per the authors' processing: Raw reads were preprocessed to remove errors, and CDR3 was defined by IMGT conventions from the conserved cysteine to phenylalanine. Clonality was computed by normalizing Shannon entropy by log2 of the number of productive unique TCRs and subtracting the result from 1. Whether scalp clones were CD4 or CD8 was inferred by matching scalp TCRbeta sequences against CD4 and CD8 repertoires sorted from blood. In TCRdb, the immuneACCESS table is reduced to in-frame sequences with V and J assigned. These tables do not hold every clone; where another copy was compared, an unresolved V gene accounts for under half, and the others remain unexplained. The V and J calls and clone size are taken from that table; D and trimming were inferred from the DNA. In this sample the table shows 270,000 or so clones, over 45% of which occur a single time. The biggest ten clones account for under 2% of the sample.

Explained via the paper, the time point label denotes: around 22 weeks on oral tofacitinib. The sample's treatment or condition label, decoded: oral pan-JAK inhibitor, 5-10 mg twice daily. From alopecia areata patients, peripheral blood was collected along with lesional scalp punch biopsies. PBMCs were isolated by density centrifugation and stained for CD3, CD4 and CD8, and CD4+ and CD8+ T cells were sorted on a FACSAria. Sequences were derived from CD4+ T cells sorted from blood, sampled at week 24, from a patient treated with tofacitinib. Here the chain combines TRBV11-2 and TRBJ2-7, with the D gene not clear enough to name. This receptor was identified in a human donor with alopecia areata. The CDR3 sequence is CASSFVPSYEQYF. The DNA sequence reads TGTGCCAGCAGCTTTGTACCATCCTACGAGCAGTACTTC.